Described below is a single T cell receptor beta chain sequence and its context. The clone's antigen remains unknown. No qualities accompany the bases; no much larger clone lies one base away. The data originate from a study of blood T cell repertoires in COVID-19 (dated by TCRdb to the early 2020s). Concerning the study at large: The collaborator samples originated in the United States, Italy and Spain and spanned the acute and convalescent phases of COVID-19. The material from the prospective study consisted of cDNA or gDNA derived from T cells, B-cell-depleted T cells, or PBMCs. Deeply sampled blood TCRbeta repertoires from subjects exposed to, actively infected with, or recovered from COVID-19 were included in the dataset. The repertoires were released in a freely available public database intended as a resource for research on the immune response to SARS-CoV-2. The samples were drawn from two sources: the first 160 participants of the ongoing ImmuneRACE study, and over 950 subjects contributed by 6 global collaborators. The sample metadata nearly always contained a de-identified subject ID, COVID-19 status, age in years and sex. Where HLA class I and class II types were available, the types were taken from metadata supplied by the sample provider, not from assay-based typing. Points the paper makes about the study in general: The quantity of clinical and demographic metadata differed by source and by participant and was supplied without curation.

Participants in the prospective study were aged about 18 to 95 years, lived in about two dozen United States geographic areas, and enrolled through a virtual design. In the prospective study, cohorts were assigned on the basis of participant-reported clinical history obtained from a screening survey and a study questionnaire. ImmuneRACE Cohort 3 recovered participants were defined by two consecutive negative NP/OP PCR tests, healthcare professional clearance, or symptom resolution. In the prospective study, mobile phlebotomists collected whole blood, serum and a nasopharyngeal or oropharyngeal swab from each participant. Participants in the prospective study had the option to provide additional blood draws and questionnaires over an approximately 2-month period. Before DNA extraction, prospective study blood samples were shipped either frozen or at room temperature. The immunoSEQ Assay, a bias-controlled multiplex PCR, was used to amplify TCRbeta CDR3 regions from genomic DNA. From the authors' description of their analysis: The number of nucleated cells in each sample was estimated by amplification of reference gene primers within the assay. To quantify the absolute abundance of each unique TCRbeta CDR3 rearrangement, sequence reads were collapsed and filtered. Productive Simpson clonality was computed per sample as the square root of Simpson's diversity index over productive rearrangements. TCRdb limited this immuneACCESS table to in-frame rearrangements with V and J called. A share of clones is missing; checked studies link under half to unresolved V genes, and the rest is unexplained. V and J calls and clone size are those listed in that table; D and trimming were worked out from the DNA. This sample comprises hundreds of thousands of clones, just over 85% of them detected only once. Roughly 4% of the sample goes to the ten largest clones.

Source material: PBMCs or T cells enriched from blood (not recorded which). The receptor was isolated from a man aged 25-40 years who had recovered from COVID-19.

The nucleotide sequence reads TGTGCCATCAGTGACTTGGACCGACGGGGCGAGCAGTACTTC. This is translated as CAISDLDRRGEQYF. This chain joins TRBV10-3 to TRBJ2-7; D gene: possibly TRBD2, on 5 matching bases. Reading from cysteine to phenylalanine, the CDR3 counts 14 amino acids. Kept here is only the CDR3 DNA, which spans 42 bases and is read in frame from base 1. V is clipped by 3 bases and J by 6 bases, and the sequence between their germline boundaries is 15 bases long. Looking up the germline V gene yields CDR1 ENHRY and CDR2 SYGVKD.